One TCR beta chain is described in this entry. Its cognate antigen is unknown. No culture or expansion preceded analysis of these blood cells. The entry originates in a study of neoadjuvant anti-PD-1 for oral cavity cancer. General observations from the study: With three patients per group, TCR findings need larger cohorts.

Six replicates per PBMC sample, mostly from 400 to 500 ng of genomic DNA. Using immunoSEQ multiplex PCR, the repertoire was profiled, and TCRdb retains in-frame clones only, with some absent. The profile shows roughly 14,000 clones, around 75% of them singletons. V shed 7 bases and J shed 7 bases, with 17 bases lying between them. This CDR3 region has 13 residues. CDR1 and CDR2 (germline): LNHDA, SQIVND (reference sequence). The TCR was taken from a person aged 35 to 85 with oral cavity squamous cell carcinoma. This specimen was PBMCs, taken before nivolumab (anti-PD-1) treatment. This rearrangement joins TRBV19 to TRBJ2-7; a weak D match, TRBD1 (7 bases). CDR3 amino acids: CASTTQGGGEQYF. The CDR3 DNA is TGTGCCAGTACCACCCAGGGGGGAGGAGAGCAGTACTTC. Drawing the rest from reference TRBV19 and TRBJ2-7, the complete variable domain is DGGITQSPKYLFRKEGQNVTLSCEQNLNHDAMYWYRQDPGQGLRLIYYSQIVNDFQKGDIAEGYSVSREKKESFPLTVTSAQKNPTAFYLCASTTQGGGEQYFGPGTRLTVT.